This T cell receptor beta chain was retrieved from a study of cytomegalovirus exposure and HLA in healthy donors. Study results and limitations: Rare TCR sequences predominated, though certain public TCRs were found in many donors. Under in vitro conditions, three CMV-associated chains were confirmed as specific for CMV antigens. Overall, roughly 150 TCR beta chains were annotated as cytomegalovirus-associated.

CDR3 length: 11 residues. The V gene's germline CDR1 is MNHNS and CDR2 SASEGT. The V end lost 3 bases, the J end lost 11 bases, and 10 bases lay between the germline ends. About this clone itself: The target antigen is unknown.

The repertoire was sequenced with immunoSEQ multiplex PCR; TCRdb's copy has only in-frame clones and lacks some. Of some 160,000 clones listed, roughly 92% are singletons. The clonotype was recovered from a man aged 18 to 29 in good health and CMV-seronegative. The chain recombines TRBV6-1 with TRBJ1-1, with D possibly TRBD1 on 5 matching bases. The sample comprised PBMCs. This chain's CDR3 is CASSEQGAAFF. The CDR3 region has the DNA TGTGCCAGCAGTGAGCAGGGTGCGGCTTTCTTT.